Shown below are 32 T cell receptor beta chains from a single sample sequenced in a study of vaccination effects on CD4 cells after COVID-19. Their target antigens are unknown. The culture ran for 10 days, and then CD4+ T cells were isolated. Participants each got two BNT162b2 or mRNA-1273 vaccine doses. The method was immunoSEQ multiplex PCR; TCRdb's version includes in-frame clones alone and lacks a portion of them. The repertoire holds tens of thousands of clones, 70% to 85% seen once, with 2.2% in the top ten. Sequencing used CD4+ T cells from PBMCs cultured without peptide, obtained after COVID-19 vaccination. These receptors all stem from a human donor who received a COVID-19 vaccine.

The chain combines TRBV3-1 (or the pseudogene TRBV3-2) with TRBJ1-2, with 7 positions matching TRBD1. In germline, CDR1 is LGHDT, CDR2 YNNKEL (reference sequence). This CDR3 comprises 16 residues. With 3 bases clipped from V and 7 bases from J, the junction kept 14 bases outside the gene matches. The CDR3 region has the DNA TGTGCCAGCAGCCACGCTGACAGGGATCTAATTGGTGGCTACACCTTC. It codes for CASSHADRDLIGGYTF.

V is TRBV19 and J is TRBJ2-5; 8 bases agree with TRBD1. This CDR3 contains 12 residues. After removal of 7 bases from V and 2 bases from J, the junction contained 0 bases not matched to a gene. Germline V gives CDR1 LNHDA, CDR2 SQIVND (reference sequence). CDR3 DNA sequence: TGTGCCAGTAACAGGGGGCAAGAGACCCAGTACTTC. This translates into CASNRGQETQYF.

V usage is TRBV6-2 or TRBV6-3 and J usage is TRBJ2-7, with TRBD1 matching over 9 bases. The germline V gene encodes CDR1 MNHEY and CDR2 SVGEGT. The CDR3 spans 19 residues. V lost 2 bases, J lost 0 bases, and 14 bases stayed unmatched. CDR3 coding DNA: TGTGCCAGCAGTTACCGGAACTGGGGTAGGACAGGGGACTCCTACGAGCAGTACGTC. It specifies CASSYRNWGRTGDSYEQYV.

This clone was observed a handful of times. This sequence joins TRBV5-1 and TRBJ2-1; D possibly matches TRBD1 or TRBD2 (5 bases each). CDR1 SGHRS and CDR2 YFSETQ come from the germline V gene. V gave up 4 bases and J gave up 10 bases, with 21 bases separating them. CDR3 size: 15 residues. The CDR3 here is CASSHPGTRAGEQFF. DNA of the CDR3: TGCGCCAGCAGCCACCCCGGGACCCGGGCCGGGGAGCAGTTCTTC.

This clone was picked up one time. DNA for the CDR3: TGCGCCAGCAGCTCAGGGGGCTTCGTAGAAGCTTTCTTT. Translating it yields CASSSGGFVEAFF. The genes are TRBV5-1 and TRBJ1-1, with 8 bases matching TRBD1. V was pared by 3 bases and J by 8 bases, with 6 bases of the junction left unmatched. The germline CDR1 and CDR2 sequences are SGHRS and YFSETQ. CDR3 length equals 13 residues.

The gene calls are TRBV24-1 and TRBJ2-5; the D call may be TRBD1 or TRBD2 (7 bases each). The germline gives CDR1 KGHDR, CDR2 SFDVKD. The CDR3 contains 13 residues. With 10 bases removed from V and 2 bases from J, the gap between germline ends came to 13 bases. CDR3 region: CATQGRGQETQYF. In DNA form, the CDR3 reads TGTGCCACACAGGGGAGGGGGCAAGAGACCCAGTACTTC.

CDR3: CASSDCTRDTQYF. The DNA for the CDR3 is TGTGCCAGCAGTGACTGTACTAGAGATACGCAGTATTTT. The chain joins TRBV6-4 to TRBJ2-3; D might be TRBD2 (5 bases). CDR1 and CDR2 from the germline V gene are MRHNA and SNTAGT. Trimming cost V 1 base and J 5 bases, with 7 bases left between them. CDR3 length equals 13 residues.

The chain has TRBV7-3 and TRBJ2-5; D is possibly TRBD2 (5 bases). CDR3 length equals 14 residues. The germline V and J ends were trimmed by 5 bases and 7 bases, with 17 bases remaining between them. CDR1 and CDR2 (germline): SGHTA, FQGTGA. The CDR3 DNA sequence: TGTGCCAGCAGCCAAGGGCCCTCAGAGGGGACCCAGTACTTC. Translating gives CASSQGPSEGTQYF. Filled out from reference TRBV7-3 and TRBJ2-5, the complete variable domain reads GAGVSQTPSNKVTEKGKYVELRCDPISGHTALYWYRQSLGQGPEFLIYFQGTGAADDSGLPNDRFFAVRPEGSVSTLKIQRTERGDSAVYLCASSQGPSEGTQYFGPGTRLLVL.

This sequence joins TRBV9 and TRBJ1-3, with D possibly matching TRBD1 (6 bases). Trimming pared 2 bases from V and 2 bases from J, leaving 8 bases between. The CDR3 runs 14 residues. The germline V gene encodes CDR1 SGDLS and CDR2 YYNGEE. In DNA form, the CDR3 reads TGTGCCAGCAGCGTCAAGGGGGCTGGAAACACCATATATTTT. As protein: CASSVKGAGNTIYF.

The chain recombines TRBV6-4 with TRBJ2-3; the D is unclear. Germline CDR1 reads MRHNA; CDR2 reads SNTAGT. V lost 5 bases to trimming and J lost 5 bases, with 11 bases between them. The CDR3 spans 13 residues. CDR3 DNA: TGTGCCAGCAGTCCCTACATGGAAGATACGCAGTATTTT. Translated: CASSPYMEDTQYF.

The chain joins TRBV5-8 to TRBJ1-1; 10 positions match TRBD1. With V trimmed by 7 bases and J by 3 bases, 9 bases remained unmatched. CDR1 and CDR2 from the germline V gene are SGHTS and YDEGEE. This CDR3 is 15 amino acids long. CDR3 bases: TGTGCCAGCCCCGTGACAGGGGGCGCGGACACTGAAGCTTTCTTT. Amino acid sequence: CASPVTGGADTEAFF.

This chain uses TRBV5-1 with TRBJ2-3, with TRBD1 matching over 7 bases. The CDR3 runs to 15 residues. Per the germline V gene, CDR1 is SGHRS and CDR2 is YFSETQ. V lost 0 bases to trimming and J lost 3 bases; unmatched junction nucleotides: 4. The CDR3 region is CASSLVSGGTDTQYF. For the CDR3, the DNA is TGCGCCAGCAGCTTGGTGTCAGGGGGAACAGATACGCAGTATTTT.

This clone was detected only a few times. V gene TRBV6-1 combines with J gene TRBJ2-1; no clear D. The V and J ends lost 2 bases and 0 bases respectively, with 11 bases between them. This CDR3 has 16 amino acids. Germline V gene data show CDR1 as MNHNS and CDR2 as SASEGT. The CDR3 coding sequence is TGTGCCAGCAGTGAAAACGCGGCCAACTCCTACAATGAGCAGTTCTTC. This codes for CASSENAANSYNEQFF.

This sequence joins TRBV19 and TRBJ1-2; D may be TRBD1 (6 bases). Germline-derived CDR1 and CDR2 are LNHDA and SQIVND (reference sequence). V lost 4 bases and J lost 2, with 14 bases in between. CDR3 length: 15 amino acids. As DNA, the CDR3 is TGTGCCAGTAGTAATCCGGGACAACTCAACTATGGCTACACCTTC. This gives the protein CASSNPGQLNYGYTF.

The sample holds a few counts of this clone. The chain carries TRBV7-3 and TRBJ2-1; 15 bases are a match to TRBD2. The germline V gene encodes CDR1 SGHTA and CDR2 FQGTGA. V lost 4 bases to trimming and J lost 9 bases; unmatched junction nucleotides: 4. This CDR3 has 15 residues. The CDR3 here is CASSSGLAGGSEQFF. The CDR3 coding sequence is TGTGCCAGCAGCTCGGGACTAGCGGGGGGCAGTGAGCAGTTCTTC.

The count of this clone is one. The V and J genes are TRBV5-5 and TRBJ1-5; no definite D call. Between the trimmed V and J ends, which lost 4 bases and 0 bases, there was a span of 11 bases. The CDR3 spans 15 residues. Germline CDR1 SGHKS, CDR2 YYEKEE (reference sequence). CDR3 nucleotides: TGTGCCAGCAGCCCCGAAATCATTAGCAATCAGCCCCAGCATTTT. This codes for CASSPEIISNQPQHF.

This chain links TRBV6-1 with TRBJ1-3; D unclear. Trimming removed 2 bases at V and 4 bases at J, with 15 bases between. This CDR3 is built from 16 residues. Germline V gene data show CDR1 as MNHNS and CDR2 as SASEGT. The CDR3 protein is CASSERDMDLGNTIYF. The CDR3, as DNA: TGTGCCAGCAGTGAAAGGGATATGGACTTGGGAAACACCATATATTTT.

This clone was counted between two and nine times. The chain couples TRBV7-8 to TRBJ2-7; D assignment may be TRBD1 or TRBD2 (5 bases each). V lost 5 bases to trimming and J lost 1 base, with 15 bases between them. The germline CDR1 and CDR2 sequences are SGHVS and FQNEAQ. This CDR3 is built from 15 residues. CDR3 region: CASSRGAPRSYEQYV. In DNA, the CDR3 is TGTGCCAGCAGCCGAGGGGCCCCAAGATCCTACGAGCAGTACGTC.

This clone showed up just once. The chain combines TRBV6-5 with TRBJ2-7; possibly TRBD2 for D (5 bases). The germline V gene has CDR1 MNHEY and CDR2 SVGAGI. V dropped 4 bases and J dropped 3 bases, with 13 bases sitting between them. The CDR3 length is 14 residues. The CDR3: CASSSSFGVYEQYV. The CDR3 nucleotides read TGTGCCAGCAGTTCGTCGTTCGGGGTCTACGAGCAGTACGTC.

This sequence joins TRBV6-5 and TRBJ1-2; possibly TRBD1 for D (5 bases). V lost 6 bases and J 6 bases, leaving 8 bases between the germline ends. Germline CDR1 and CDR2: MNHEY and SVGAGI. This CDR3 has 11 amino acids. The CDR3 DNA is TGTGCCAGCAGAACAGGAAATGGCTACACCTTC. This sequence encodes CASRTGNGYTF.

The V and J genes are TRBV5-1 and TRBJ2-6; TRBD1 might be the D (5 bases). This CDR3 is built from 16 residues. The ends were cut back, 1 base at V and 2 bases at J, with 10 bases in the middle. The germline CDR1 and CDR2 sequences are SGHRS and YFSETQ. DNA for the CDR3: TGCGCCAGCAGCTTGACAGGTAATACTGGGGCCAACGTCCTGACTTTC. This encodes CASSLTGNTGANVLTF.

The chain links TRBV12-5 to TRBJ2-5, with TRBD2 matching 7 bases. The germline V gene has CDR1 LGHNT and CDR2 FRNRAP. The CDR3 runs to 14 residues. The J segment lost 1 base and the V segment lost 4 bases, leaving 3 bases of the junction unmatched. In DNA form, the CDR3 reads TGTGCTAGTGGTTCGGGCGGGGGCCAAGAGACCCAGTACTTC. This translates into CASGSGGGQETQYF.

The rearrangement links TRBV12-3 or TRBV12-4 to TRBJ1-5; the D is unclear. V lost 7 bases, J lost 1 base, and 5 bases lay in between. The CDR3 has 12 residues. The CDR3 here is CASTTSNQPQHF. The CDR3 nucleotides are TGTGCCAGCACCACCAGCAATCAGCCCCAGCATTTT.

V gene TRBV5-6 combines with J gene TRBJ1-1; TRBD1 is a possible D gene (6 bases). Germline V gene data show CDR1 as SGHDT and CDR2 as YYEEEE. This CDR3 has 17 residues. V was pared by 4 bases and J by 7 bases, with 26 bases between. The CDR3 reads CASSPFDPDSELFEAFF. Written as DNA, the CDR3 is TGTGCCAGCAGCCCTTTTGATCCGGACAGCGAACTGTTTGAAGCTTTCTTT. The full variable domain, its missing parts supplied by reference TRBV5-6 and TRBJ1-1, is DAGVTQSPTHLIKTRGQQVTLRCSPKSGHDTVSWYQQALGQGPQFIFQYYEEEERQRGNFPDRFSGHQFPNYSSELNVNALLLGDSALYLCASSPFDPDSELFEAFFGQGTRLTVV.

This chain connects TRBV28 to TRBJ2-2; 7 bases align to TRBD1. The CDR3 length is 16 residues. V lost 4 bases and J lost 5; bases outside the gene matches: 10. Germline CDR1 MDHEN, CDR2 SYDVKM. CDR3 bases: TGTGCCAGCAGTTCCGACAGGGAGAAAGAGACCGGGGAGCTGTTTTTT. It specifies CASSSDREKETGELFF. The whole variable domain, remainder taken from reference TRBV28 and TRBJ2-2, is DVKVTQSSRYLVKRTGEKVFLECVQDMDHENMFWYRQDPGLGLRLIYFSYDVKMKEKGDIPEGYSVSREKKERFSLILESASTNQTSMYLCASSSDREKETGELFFGEGSRLTVL.

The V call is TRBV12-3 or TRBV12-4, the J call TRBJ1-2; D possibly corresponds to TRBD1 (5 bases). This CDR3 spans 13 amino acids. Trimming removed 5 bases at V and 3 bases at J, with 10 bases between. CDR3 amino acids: CASSTRQYYGYTF. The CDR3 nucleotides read TGTGCCAGCAGTACAAGACAGTACTATGGCTACACCTTC.

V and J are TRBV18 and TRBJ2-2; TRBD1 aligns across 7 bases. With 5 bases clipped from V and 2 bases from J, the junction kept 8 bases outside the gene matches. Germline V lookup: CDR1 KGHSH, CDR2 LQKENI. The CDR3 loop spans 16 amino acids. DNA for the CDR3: TGTGCCAGCTCATCCTCCCGGGACAGTAACACCGGGGAGCTGTTTTTT. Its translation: CASSSSRDSNTGELFF.

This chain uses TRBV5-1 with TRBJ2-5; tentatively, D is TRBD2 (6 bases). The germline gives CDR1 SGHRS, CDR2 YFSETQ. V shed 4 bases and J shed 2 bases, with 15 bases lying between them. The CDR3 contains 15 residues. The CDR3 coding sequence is TGCGCCAGCAGCCACACCCCGGGACTTCAAGAGACCCAGTACTTC. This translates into CASSHTPGLQETQYF.

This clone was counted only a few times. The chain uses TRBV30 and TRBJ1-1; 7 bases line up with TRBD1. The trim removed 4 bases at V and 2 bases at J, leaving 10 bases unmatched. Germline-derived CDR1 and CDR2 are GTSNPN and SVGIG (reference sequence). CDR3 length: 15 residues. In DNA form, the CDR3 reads TGTGCCTGGAACAGCCCCGGGACAGTCAACACTGAAGCTTTCTTT. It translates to CAWNSPGTVNTEAFF.

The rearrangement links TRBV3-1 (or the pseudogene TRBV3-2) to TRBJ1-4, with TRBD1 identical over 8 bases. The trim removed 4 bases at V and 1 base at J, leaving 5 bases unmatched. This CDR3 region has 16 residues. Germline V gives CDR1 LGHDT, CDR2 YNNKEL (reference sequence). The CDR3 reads CASSRFGQGTNEKLFF. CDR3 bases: TGTGCCAGCAGCCGTTTCGGACAGGGAACTAATGAAAAACTGTTTTTT.

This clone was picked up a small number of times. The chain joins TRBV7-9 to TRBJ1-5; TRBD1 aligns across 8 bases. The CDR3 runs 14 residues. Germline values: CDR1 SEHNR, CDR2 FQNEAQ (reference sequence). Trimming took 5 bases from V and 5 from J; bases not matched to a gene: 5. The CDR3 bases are TGTGCCAGCAGCCTGGACAGGGTGGATCAGCCCCAGCATTTT. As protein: CASSLDRVDQPQHF.

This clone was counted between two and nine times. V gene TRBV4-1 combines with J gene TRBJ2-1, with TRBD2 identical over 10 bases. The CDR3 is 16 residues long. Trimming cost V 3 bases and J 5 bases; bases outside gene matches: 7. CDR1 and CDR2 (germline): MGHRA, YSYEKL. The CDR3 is CASSQGPSGGNNEQFF. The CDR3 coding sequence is TGCGCCAGCAGCCAGGGCCCTAGCGGGGGTAACAATGAGCAGTTCTTC.